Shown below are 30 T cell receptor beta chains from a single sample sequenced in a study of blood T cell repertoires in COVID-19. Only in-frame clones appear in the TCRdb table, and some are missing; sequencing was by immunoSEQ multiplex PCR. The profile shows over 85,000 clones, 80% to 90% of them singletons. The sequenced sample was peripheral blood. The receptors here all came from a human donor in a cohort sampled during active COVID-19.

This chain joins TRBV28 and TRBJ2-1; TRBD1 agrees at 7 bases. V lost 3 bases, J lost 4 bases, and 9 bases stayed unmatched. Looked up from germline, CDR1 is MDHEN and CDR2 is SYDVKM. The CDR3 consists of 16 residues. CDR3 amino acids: CASSLGGTDLYNEQFF. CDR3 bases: TGTGCCAGCAGTTTGGGTGGGACAGATCTGTACAATGAGCAGTTCTTC.

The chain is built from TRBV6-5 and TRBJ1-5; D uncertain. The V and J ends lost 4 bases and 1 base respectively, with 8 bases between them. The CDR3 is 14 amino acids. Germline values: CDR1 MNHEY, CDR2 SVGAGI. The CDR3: CASSSILSNQPQHF. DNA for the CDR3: TGTGCCAGCAGTTCGATACTGAGCAATCAGCCCCAGCATTTT.

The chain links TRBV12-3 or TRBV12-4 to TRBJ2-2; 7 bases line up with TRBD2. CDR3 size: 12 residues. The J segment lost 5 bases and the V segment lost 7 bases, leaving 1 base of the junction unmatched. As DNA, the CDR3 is TGTGCCAGCACGCGGGGGACCGGGGAGCTGTTTTTT. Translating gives CASTRGTGELFF.

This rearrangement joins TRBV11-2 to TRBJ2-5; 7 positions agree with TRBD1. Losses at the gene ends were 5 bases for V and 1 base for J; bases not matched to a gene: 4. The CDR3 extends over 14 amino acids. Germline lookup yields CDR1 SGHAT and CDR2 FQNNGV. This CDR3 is CASSPQGIQETQYF. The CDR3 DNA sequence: TGTGCCAGCAGCCCACAGGGGATCCAAGAGACCCAGTACTTC.

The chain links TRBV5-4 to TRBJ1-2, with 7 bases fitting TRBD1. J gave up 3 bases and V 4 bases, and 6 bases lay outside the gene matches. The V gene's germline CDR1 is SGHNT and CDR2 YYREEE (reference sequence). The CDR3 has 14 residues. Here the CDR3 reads CASSQDREDYGYTF. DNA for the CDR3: TGTGCCAGCAGCCAAGACAGGGAGGACTATGGCTACACCTTC.

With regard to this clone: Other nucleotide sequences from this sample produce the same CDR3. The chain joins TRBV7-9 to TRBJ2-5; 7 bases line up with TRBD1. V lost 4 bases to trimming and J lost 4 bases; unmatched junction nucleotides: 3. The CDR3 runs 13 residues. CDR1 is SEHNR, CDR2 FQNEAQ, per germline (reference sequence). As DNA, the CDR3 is TGTGCCAGCAGCTCACAGGGGCGAGAGACCCAGTACTTC. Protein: CASSSQGRETQYF.

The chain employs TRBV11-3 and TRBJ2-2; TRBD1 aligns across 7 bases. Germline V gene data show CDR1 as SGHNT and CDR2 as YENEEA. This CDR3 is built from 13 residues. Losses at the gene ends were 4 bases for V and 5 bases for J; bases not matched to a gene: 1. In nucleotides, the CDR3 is TGTGCCAGCAGCTCACAGGGGACCGGGGAGCTGTTTTTT. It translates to CASSSQGTGELFF.

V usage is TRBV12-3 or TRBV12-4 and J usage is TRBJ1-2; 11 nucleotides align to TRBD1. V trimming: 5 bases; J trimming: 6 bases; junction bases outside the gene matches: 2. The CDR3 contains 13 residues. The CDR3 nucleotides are TGTGCCAGCAGTCTGGGACAGGGGGATGGCTACACCTTC. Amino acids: CASSLGQGDGYTF.

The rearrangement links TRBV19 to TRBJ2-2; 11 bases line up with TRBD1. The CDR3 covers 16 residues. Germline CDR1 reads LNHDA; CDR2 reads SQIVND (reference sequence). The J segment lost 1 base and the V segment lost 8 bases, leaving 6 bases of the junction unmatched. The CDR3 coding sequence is TGTGCCAGTGCCCGGGACAGGGGGGAGAACACCGGGGAGCTGTTTTTT. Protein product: CASARDRGENTGELFF. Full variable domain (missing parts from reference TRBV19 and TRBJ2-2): DGGITQSPKYLFRKEGQNVTLSCEQNLNHDAMYWYRQDPGQGLRLIYYSQIVNDFQKGDIAEGYSVSREKKESFPLTVTSAQKNPTAFYLCASARDRGENTGELFFGEGSRLTVL.

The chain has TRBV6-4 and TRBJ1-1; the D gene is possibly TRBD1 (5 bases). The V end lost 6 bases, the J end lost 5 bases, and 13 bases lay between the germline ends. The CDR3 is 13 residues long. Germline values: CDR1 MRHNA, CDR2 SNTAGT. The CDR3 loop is CASRVTGETEAFF. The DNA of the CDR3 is TGTGCCAGCAGAGTAACAGGAGAAACTGAAGCTTTCTTT.

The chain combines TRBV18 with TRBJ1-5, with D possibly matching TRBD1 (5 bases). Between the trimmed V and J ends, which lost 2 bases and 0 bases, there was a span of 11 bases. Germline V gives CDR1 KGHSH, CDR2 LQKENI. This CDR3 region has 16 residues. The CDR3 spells CASSPETGGSNQPQHF. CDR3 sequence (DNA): TGTGCCAGCTCACCAGAGACCGGGGGTAGCAATCAGCCCCAGCATTTT.

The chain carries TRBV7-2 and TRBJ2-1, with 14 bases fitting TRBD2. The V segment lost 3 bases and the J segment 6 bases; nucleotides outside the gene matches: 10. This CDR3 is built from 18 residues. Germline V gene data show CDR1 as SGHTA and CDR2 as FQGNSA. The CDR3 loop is CASSLGTSGRRIGNEQFF. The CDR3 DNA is TGTGCCAGCAGCTTGGGGACTAGCGGGAGAAGGATTGGCAATGAGCAGTTCTTC.

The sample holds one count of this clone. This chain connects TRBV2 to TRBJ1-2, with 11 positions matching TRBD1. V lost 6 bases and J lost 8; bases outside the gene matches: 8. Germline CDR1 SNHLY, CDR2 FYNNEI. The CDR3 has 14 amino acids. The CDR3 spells CASSADRGPGGYTF. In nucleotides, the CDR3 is TGTGCCAGCAGCGCGGACAGGGGGCCGGGAGGCTACACCTTC.

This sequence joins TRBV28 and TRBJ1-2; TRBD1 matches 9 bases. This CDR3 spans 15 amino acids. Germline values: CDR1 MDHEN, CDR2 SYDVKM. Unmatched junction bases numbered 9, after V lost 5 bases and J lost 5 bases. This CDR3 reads CASSPNDRGSYGYTF. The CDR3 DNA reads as TGTGCCAGCAGTCCTAACGACAGGGGGAGTTATGGCTACACCTTC.

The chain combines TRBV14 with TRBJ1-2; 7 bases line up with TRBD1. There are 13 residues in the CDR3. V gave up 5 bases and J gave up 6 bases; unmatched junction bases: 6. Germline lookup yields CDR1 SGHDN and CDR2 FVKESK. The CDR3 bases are TGTGCCAGCAGCTTATCCGGGACAGATGGCTACACCTTC. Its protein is CASSLSGTDGYTF.

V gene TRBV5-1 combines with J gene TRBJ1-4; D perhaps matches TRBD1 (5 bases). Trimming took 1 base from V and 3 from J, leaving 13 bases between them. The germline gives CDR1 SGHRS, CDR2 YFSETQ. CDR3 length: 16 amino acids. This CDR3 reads CASSLRGPVANEKLFF. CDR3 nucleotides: TGCGCCAGCAGCTTGAGGGGCCCGGTAGCTAATGAAAAACTGTTTTTT.

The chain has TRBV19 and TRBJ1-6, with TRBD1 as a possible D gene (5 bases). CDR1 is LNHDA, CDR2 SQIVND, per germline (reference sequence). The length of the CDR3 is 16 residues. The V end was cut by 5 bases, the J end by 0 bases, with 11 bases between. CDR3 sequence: CASSDGASSYNSPLHF. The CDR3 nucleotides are TGTGCCAGTAGTGATGGGGCGAGCTCCTATAATTCACCCCTCCACTTT.

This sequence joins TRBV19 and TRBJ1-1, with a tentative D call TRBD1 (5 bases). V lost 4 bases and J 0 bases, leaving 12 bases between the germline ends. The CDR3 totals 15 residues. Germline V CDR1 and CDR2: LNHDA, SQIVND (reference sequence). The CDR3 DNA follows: TGTGCCAGTAGTACTACGGACAAGTTGAACACTGAAGCTTTCTTT. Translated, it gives CASSTTDKLNTEAFF. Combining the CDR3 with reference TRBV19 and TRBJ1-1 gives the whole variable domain DGGITQSPKYLFRKEGQNVTLSCEQNLNHDAMYWYRQDPGQGLRLIYYSQIVNDFQKGDIAEGYSVSREKKESFPLTVTSAQKNPTAFYLCASSTTDKLNTEAFFGQGTRLTVV.

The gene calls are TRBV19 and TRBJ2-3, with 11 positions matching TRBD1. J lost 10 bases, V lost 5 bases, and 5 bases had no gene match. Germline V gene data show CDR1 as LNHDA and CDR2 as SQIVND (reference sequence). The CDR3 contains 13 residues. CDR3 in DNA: TGTGCCAGTAGTCCCGGACAGGGGGCTTCGCAGTATTTT. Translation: CASSPGQGASQYF.

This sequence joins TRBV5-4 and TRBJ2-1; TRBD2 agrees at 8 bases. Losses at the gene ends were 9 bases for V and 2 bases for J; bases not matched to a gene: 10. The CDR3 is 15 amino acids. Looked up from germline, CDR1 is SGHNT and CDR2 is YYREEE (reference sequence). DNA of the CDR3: TGTGCCACTCGGTCGACTAGCGAACCCTACAATGAGCAGTTCTTC. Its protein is CATRSTSEPYNEQFF.

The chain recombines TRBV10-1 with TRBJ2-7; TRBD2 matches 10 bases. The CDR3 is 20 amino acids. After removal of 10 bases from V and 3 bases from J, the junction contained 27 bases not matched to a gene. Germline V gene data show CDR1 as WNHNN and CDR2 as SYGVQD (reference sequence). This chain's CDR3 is CANSKWGGASGSPPRYEQYF. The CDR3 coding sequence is TGCGCCAACTCAAAGTGGGGCGGGGCTAGCGGGAGTCCTCCTCGCTACGAGCAGTACTTC.

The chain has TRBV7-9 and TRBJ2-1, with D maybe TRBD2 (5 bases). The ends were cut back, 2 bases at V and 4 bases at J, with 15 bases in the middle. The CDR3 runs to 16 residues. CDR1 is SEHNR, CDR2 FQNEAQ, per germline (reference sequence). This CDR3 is CASSLIVSGGYNEQFF. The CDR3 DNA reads TGTGCCAGCAGCTTAATCGTCAGCGGAGGATACAATGAGCAGTTCTTC.

CDR3 in amino acids: CASGRDRAPNTEAFF. In nucleotides, the CDR3 is TGCGCCAGCGGCCGGGACAGGGCCCCTAACACTGAAGCTTTCTTT. This chain joins TRBV5-1 and TRBJ1-1; TRBD1 matches 9 bases. This CDR3 has 15 residues. Germline-derived CDR1 and CDR2 are SGHRS and YFSETQ. J gave up 2 bases and V 7 bases, and 9 bases lay outside the gene matches.

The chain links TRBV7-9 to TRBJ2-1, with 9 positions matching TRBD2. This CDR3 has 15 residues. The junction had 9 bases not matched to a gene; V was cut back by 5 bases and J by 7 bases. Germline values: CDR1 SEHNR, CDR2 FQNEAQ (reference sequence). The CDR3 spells CASSALAGVNNEQFF. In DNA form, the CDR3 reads TGTGCCAGCAGCGCCTTAGCGGGAGTTAATAATGAGCAGTTCTTC.

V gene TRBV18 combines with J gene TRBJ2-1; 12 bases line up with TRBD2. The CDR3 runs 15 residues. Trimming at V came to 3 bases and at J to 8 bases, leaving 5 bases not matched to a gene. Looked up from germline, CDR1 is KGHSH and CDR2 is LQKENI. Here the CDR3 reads CASSPRTSGTHEQFF. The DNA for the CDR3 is TGTGCCAGCTCACCGCGGACTAGCGGGACACATGAGCAGTTCTTC.

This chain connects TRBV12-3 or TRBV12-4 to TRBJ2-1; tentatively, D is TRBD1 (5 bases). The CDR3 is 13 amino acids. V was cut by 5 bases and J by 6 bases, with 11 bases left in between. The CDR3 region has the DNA TGTGCCAGCAGTCAAAGCAGGGTCAATGAGCAGTTCTTC. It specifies CASSQSRVNEQFF.

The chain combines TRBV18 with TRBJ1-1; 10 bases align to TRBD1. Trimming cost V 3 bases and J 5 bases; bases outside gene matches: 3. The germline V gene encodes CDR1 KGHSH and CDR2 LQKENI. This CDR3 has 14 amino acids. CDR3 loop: CASSPRTGGTEAFF. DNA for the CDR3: TGTGCCAGCTCACCCCGGACAGGGGGGACTGAAGCTTTCTTT.

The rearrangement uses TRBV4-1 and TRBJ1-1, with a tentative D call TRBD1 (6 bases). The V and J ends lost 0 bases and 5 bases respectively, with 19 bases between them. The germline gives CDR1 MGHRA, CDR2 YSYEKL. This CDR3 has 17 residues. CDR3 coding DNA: TGCGCCAGCAGCCAAGAAAAAGGGAAGACAGGAGGAACTGAAGCTTTCTTT. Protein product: CASSQEKGKTGGTEAFF.

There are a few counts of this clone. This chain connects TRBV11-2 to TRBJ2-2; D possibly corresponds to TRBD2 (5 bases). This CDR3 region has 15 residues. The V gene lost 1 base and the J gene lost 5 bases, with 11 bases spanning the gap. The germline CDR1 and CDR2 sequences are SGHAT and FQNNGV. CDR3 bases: TGTGCCAGCAGCTTAGCGGGTTCGGGGACCGGGGAGCTGTTTTTT. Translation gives CASSLAGSGTGELFF.

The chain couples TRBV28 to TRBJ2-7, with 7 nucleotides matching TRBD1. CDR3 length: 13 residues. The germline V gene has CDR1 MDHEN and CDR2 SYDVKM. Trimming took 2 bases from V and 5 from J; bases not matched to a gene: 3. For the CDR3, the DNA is TGTGCCAGCAGTTTAGACAGGGCCCACGAGCAGTACTTC. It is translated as CASSLDRAHEQYF.